This T cell receptor (beta chain) was captured in a study of T cell responses to AZD1222 COVID-19 vaccine. Study observations and caveats: A reported finding is that nearly half of spike-specific TCRs target unmutated variant regions. At study baseline, merely six AZD1222 recipients were seropositive. The donors showed a predominance of white British ancestry and of females, with possible underestimation of clonal diversity.

Some clones are missing from TCRdb's copy, which holds only in-frame ones; the method was immunoSEQ multiplex PCR. The sample carries about 200,000 clones, more than 90% recorded once. There are 13 residues in the CDR3. Between the trimmed V and J ends, which lost 6 bases and 4 bases, there was a span of 9 bases. Germline V gives CDR1 SGHNT, CDR2 YENEEA. Notes on this clone: What it recognizes is unknown.

This chain connects TRBV11-3 to TRBJ2-2; D call uncertain. Here the sequenced sample was peripheral blood, taken 28 days after the second dose of the MenACWY control vaccine. The source is an adult who received the MenACWY meningococcal vaccine as a control. CDR3 sequence reads: CASRPDLTGELFF. The CDR3 coding sequence is TGTGCCAGCAGACCGGACCTCACCGGGGAGCTGTTTTTT.